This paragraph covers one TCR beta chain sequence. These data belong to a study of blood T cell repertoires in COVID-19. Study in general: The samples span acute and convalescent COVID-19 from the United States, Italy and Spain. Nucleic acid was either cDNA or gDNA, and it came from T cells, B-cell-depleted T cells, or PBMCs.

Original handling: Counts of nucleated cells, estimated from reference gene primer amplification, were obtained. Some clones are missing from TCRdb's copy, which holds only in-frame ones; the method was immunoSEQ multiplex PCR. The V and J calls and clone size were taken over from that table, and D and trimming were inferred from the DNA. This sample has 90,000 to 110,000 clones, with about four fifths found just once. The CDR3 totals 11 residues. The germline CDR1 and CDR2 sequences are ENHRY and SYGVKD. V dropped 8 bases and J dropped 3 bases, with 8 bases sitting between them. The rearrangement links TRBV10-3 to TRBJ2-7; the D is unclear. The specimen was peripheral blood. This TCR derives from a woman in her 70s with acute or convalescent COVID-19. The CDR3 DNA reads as TGTGCCATCCAGGATGACTACGAGCAGTACTTC. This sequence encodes CAIQDDYEQYF.